This TCR beta chain was sequenced in a study of Graves' ophthalmopathy and Graves' hyperthyroidism. Notes on this clonotype: Its antigen is unidentified.

Study-wide findings and caveats: The majority of expanded thyroid clonotypes above 0.001 frequency also occurred in blood.

Exclusion covered patients with other autoimmune diseases or uncontrolled infections (as well as pregnancy or lactation). Each diagnosis was determined on the basis of clinical symptoms, serum thyroxine, TRAb, thyroid ultrasound and orbital computed tomography. Amplification targeted the TCR beta CDR3 regions, with RNA transcripts as the source material. The first round was an RT-PCR with HTBI primers, and the second round was a multiplex PCR. One entry per CDR3 protein results from TCRdb running MiXCR on the multiplex PCR reads. In the table there are some 410,000 distinct CDR3 sequences, around 20% of which are singletons. Sequencing was carried out using peripheral blood. This clonotype was sampled from a young woman with stable Graves' hyperthyroidism.

CDR3 sequence: CSVESPDTVRETQYF. DNA of the CDR3: TGCAGCGTTGAATCCCCCGACACTGTTCGAGAGACCCAGTACTTC. The chain employs TRBV29-1 and TRBJ2-5; D not resolved. Germline-derived CDR1 and CDR2 are SQVTM and ANQGSEA. This CDR3 has 15 amino acids. V was trimmed by 2 bases and J by 4 bases, leaving 17 bases between them.